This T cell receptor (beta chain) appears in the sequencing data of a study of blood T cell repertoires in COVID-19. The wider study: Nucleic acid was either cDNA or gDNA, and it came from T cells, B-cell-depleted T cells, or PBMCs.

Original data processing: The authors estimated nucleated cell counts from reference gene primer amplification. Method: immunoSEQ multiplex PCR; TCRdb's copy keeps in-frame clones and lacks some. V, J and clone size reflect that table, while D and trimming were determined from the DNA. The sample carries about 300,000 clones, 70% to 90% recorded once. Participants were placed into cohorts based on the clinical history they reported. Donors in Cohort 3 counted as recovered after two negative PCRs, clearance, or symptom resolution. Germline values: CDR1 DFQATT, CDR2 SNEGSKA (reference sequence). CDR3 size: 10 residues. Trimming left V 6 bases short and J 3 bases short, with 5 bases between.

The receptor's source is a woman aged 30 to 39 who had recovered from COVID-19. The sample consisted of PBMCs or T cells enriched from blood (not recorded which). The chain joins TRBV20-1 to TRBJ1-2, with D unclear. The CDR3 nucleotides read TGCAGTGCCTCGGACTATGGCTACACCTTC. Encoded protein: CSASDYGYTF.